These T cell receptor beta chains were read from a single sample in a study of shared clonotypes between healthy human individuals. The assay was immunoSEQ multiplex PCR, and TCRdb's table has in-frame clones only and misses some. The sample includes around 2,000,000 clones, about 95% of them seen just once. Sequenced input: naive CD8+ T cells sorted from blood. The origin of the receptors is a man between 18 and 35 years old in good health. CDR3s include the opening cysteine and the closing phenylalanine or tryptophan. Fields, in order: V gene, D gene, clone size, J gene, CDR3 length, CDR3 protein, CDR3 DNA. The D gene is left open where the match is weak. Only some rows state a clone size, as once, few, many or a class for expanded clones.

TRBV4-3,TRBD1,.,TRBJ1-1,14,CASSHIGQGAEAFF,TGCGCCAGCAGCCACATCGGACAGGGTGCTGAAGCTTTCTTT
TRBV9,.,.,TRBJ1-2,14,CASSVGPGAYGYTF,TGTGCCAGCAGCGTTGGTCCAGGGGCTTATGGCTACACCTTC
TRBV4-3,.,.,TRBJ2-7,14,CASSQFAHSYEQYF,TGCGCCAGCAGCCAATTTGCGCACTCCTACGAGCAGTACTTC
TRBV10-3,.,.,TRBJ2-7,14,CAIRPSGPAYEQYF,TGTGCCATCAGACCCTCGGGGCCCGCCTACGAGCAGTACTTC
TRBV5-5,.,.,TRBJ1-6,13,CASSSRENSPLHF,TGTGCCAGCAGCTCTCGGGAGAATTCACCCCTCCACTTT
TRBV2,.,.,TRBJ1-5,14,CASSDRAGNQPQHF,TGTGCCAGCAGTGACAGGGCAGGGAATCAGCCCCAGCATTTT
TRBV6-1,TRBD1,once,TRBJ1-5,17,CASSEAGGQVSNQPQHF,TGTGCCAGCAGTGAAGCGGGGGGACAGGTTAGCAATCAGCCCCAGCATTTT
TRBV28,.,.,TRBJ2-3,12,CASSFPTNTQYF,TGTGCCAGCAGTTTCCCGACCAATACGCAGTATTTT
TRBV19,.,.,TRBJ1-4,15,CASRITGITNEKLFF,TGTGCCAGCCGAATTACAGGGATCACTAATGAAAAACTGTTTTTT
TRBV19,.,.,TRBJ2-7,13,CASSIAAGGEQYF,TGTGCCAGTAGTATAGCGGCCGGGGGCGAGCAGTACTTC
TRBV2,TRBD1,.,TRBJ2-5,14,CASRADRDGETQYF,TGTGCCAGCAGGGCCGACAGGGATGGAGAGACCCAGTACTTC
TRBV6-5,.,once,TRBJ2-7,15,CASSQDPLPPDEQYF,TGTGCCAGCAGCCAGGACCCTTTACCTCCGGACGAGCAGTACTTC
TRBV27,.,.,TRBJ2-7,16,CASSLSPGTLRLEQYF,TGTGCCAGCAGTTTATCCCCCGGGACCTTGCGTCTAGAGCAGTACTTC
TRBV7-4,.,.,TRBJ1-3,15,CASSLQGNSGNTIYF,TGTGCCAGCAGCTTGCAGGGGAACTCTGGAAACACCATATATTTT
TRBV5-1,.,.,TRBJ2-3,13,CASSLVTSDTQYF,TGCGCCAGCAGCTTGGTCACTTCAGATACGCAGTATTTT
TRBV27,TRBD1,.,TRBJ1-2,14,CASSFKGAGYGYTF,TGTGCCAGCAGTTTTAAGGGGGCGGGCTATGGCTACACCTTC
TRBV30,.,.,TRBJ1-2,12,CAWDAGGEGNTF,TGTGCCTGGGACGCTGGGGGGGAGGGAAACACCTTC
TRBV5-4,.,.,TRBJ2-2,16,CASSLRSGLNTGELFF,TGTGCCAGCAGCTTAAGATCAGGACTAAACACCGGGGAGCTGTTTTTT
TRBV9,.,.,TRBJ1-2,14,CASSVATGLYGYTF,TGTGCCAGCAGCGTAGCTACAGGCCTCTATGGCTACACCTTC
TRBV5-4,.,.,TRBJ1-5,13,CASSYGVDQPQHF,TGTGCCAGCAGCTATGGGGTTGATCAGCCCCAGCATTTT
TRBV5-1,.,.,TRBJ1-1,17,CASSLSIREGWSTEAFF,TGCGCCAGCAGCTTGTCTATCCGGGAGGGGTGGAGCACTGAAGCTTTCTTT
TRBV7-9,.,few,TRBJ1-5,14,CASSLGSDNQPQHF,TGTGCCAGCAGCTTAGGGTCTGACAATCAGCCCCAGCATTTT
TRBV15,TRBD2,.,TRBJ2-3,18,CATSRDKGWLAGTDTQYF,TGTGCCACCAGCAGAGATAAAGGGTGGCTAGCGGGAACAGATACGCAGTATTTT
TRBV6-1,.,.,TRBJ1-2,12,CASSEWSNGYTF,TGTGCCAGCAGTGAATGGTCGAATGGCTACACCTTC
TRBV19,.,.,TRBJ1-2,16,CASSIPAQGVFYGYTF,TGTGCCAGTAGTATACCGGCGCAGGGAGTCTTCTATGGCTACACCTTC
TRBV6-5,TRBD1,.,TRBJ1-1,13,CASSSDRGTEAFF,TGTGCCAGCAGCTCCGACAGGGGCACTGAAGCTTTCTTT
TRBV30,.,.,TRBJ2-1,16,CAWSGQRPTGYNEQFF,TGTGCCTGGAGTGGGCAGAGGCCGACAGGTTACAATGAGCAGTTCTTC
TRBV5-1,.,.,TRBJ2-7,15,CASSLAGGAQYEQYF,TGCGCCAGCAGCTTGGCCGGTGGGGCTCAGTACGAGCAGTACTTC
TRBV7-9,TRBD2,.,TRBJ2-5,15,CASSLVAGGGETQYF,TGTGCCAGCAGCTTAGTAGCGGGAGGAGGCGAGACCCAGTACTTC
TRBV9,TRBD2,.,TRBJ2-5,15,CASSLAGAVQETQYF,TGTGCCAGCAGCCTAGCGGGGGCGGTACAAGAGACCCAGTACTTC
TRBV7-2,TRBD2,.,TRBJ2-5,16,CASSLALAGQGETQYF,TGTGCCAGCAGCTTAGCCTTAGCGGGGCAGGGGGAGACCCAGTACTTC
TRBV19,TRBD2,.,TRBJ2-1,14,CASRERDYHNEQFF,TGTGCCAGTAGGGAGAGGGACTACCACAATGAGCAGTTCTTC
TRBV5-4,.,.,TRBJ1-2,14,CASSLDLGFVGYTF,TGTGCCAGCAGCTTGGATCTGGGATTTGTTGGCTACACCTTC
TRBV9,.,.,TRBJ2-7,14,CASSVGLPPYEQYF,TGTGCCAGCAGCGTAGGTCTTCCCCCCTACGAGCAGTACTTC
TRBV7-8,TRBD2,.,TRBJ2-5,16,CASSTRLAGTQETQYF,TGTGCCAGCAGCACCCGACTAGCGGGGACTCAAGAGACCCAGTACTTC
TRBV6-5,.,.,TRBJ2-7,14,CASSYAIGSNEQYF,TGTGCCAGCAGTTACGCAATAGGGAGCAACGAGCAGTACTTC
TRBV4-3,TRBD2,.,TRBJ2-7,18,CASSQGLVQREGLYEQYF,TGCGCCAGCAGCCAAGGGTTGGTTCAGCGGGAGGGCCTCTACGAGCAGTACTTC
TRBV5-1,TRBD1,.,TRBJ2-3,14,CASSADRMSDTQYF,TGCGCCAGCAGCGCGGACAGGATGTCAGATACGCAGTATTTT
TRBV5-6,TRBD1,.,TRBJ1-1,15,CASSSQGAPYTEAFF,TGTGCCAGCAGTTCACAGGGGGCCCCGTACACTGAAGCTTTCTTT
TRBV7-9,.,.,TRBJ1-1,15,CASSLGTGLNTEAFF,TGTGCCAGCAGCTTAGGTACGGGATTGAACACTGAAGCTTTCTTT
TRBV4-1,.,.,TRBJ2-7,13,CASSQVIAYEQYF,TGCGCCAGCAGCCAAGTGATCGCCTACGAGCAGTACTTC
TRBV2,.,.,TRBJ2-1,17,CASSDQLATDVDNEQFF,TGTGCCAGCAGTGATCAGTTAGCGACCGACGTTGACAATGAGCAGTTCTTC
TRBV9,TRBD1,.,TRBJ2-7,15,CASSDSVGGLSEQYF,TGTGCCAGCAGCGACTCGGTAGGGGGCCTCTCCGAGCAGTACTTC
TRBV28,.,.,TRBJ2-1,12,CASCGSYNEQFF,TGTGCCAGCTGTGGATCCTACAATGAGCAGTTCTTC
TRBV5-6,.,.,TRBJ1-2,15,CASSLSGPDNYGYTF,TGTGCCAGCAGCTTGAGCGGCCCCGACAACTATGGCTACACCTTC
TRBV19,.,.,TRBJ1-1,12,CASTVGATEAFF,TGTGCCAGTACCGTGGGGGCCACTGAAGCTTTCTTT
TRBV6-1,TRBD1,.,TRBJ2-1,15,CASSAFIQGSSEQFF,TGTGCCAGCAGTGCTTTTATACAGGGGAGTAGTGAGCAGTTCTTC
TRBV5-1,TRBD1,.,TRBJ2-3,19,CASSLAGTGSRSSTDTQYF,TGCGCCAGCAGCTTGGCCGGGACAGGGTCCCGTTCTAGCACAGATACGCAGTATTTT
TRBV7-9,TRBD2,.,TRBJ2-7,16,CAGQDGTSGGGYEQYF,TGTGCCGGCCAGGACGGGACTAGCGGAGGTGGGTACGAGCAGTACTTC